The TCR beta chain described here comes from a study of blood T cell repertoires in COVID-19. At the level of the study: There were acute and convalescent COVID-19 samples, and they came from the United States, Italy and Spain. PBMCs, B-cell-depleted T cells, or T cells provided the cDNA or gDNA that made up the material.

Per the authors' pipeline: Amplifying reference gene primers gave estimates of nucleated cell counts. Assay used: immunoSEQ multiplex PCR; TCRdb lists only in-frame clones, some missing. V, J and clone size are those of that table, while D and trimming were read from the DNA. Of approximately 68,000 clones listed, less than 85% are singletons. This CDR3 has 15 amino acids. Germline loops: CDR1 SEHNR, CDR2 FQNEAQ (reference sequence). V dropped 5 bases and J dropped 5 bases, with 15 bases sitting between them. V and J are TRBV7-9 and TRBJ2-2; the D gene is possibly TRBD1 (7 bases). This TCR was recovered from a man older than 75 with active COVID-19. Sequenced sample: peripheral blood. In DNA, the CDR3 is TGTGCCAGCAGCCGCGGGACAGTTTATACCGGGGAGCTGTTTTTT. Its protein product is CASSRGTVYTGELFF.